Presented here are 28 T cell receptor beta chains from one specimen sequenced in a study of T cells after yellow fever vaccination. TCRdb independently ran MiXCR on the 5' RACE reads; one entry per CDR3 protein. The data contain about 320,000 distinct CDR3 sequences, around 4.5% of them singletons. Material: PBMCs, obtained 15 days after the yellow fever booster vaccination. These receptors were collected from a man younger than 35 who received the YFV17D yellow fever vaccine.

This clonotype was recorded many times. The V gene is TRBV15, the J gene TRBJ2-5; maybe TRBD1 (6 bases). The V end lost 3 bases, the J end lost 4 bases, and 12 bases lay between the germline ends. The CDR3 covers 14 residues. Germline V gives CDR1 LNHNV, CDR2 YYDKDF (reference sequence). In DNA, the CDR3 is TGTGCCACCAGCAGGGCAGGGGTCAGAGAGACCCAGTACTTC. Translating it yields CATSRAGVRETQYF. Drawing the rest from reference TRBV15 and TRBJ2-5, the complete variable domain is DAMVIQNPRYQVTQFGKPVTLSCSQTLNHNVMYWYQQKSSQAPKLLFHYYDKDFNNEADTPDNFQSRRPNTSFCFLDIRSPGLGDTAMYLCATSRAGVRETQYFGPGTRLLVL.

Only a few counts were recorded for this clonotype. The V call is TRBV11-1, the J call TRBJ2-7, with D unclear. Germline V CDR1 and CDR2: SGHAT, FQDESV (reference sequence). The CDR3 is made up of 12 amino acids. The V and J ends lost 4 bases and 4 bases respectively, with 8 bases between them. CDR3 in DNA: TGTGCCAGCAGCTCTCAAGTTTACGAGCAGTACTTC. Its translation is CASSSQVYEQYF. The variable domain in full, with the rest retrieved from reference TRBV11-1 and TRBJ2-7, is EAEVAQSPRYKITEKSQAVAFWCDPISGHATLYWYRQILGQGPELLVQFQDESVVDDSQLPKDRFSAERLKGVDSTLKIQPAELGDSAMYLCASSSQVYEQYFGPGTRLTVT.

The rearrangement links TRBV20-1 to TRBJ1-5; D is unresolved. The CDR3 is 15 residues long. Looked up from germline, CDR1 is DFQATT and CDR2 is SNEGSKA (reference sequence). The V and J ends lost 0 bases and 5 bases respectively, with 14 bases between them. This CDR3 is CSARESGREHQPQHF. The CDR3 DNA follows: TGCAGTGCTAGAGAATCGGGGAGGGAACATCAGCCCCAGCATTTT.

DNA for the CDR3: TGTGCCAGCACTAGATGGGCCCAGGGAGGGGAGACCCAGTACTTC. It codes for CASTRWAQGGETQYF. The chain links TRBV6-5 to TRBJ2-5, with 7 bases identical to TRBD2. V was pared by 7 bases and J by 5 bases, with 13 bases of the junction left unmatched. Per germline, CDR1 MNHEY and CDR2 SVGAGI. The CDR3 sequence is 15 residues long.

The rearrangement uses TRBV7-9 and TRBJ1-2, with D unclear. Germline assignment: CDR1 SEHNR and CDR2 FQNEAQ (reference sequence). The CDR3 length is 14 residues. Trimming cost V 5 bases and J 3 bases, with 13 bases left between them. The CDR3 sequence: CASSILDGHYGYTF. The CDR3 coding sequence is TGTGCCAGCAGCATCCTGGACGGGCACTATGGCTACACCTTC.

This clonotype was observed at least ten times. The genes are TRBV20-1 and TRBJ2-1, with 10 bases fitting TRBD2. Losses at the gene ends were 2 bases for V and 4 bases for J; bases not matched to a gene: 8. This CDR3 is built from 16 residues. Germline V gene lookup returns CDR1 DFQATT and CDR2 SNEGSKA (reference sequence). The CDR3 sequence is CSARSPGTSAYNEQFF. The DNA for the CDR3 is TGCAGTGCTAGATCTCCCGGGACTAGCGCTTACAATGAGCAGTTCTTC.

This clonotype was counted between two and nine times. The chain has TRBV28 and TRBJ1-4; no clear D gene. V was cut by 10 bases and J by 0 bases, with 12 bases left in between. Looked up from germline, CDR1 is MDHEN and CDR2 is SYDVKM. This CDR3 spans 14 amino acids. This CDR3 reads CATGGPATNEKLFF. The CDR3 DNA reads as TGTGCCACCGGAGGACCCGCAACTAATGAAAAACTGTTTTTT. The full variable domain, completed using reference TRBV28 and TRBJ1-4, is DVKVTQSSRYLVKRTGEKVFLECVQDMDHENMFWYRQDPGLGLRLIYFSYDVKMKEKGDIPEGYSVSREKKERFSLILESASTNQTSMYLCATGGPATNEKLFFGSGTQLSVL.

This clonotype was seen many times. This chain connects TRBV5-6 to TRBJ2-3, with 8 bases fitting TRBD1. Germline-derived CDR1 and CDR2 are SGHDT and YYEEEE. This CDR3 has 16 residues. V lost 3 bases to trimming and J lost 4 bases; unmatched junction nucleotides: 10. The CDR3 DNA reads as TGTGCCAGCAGCTCGGCTGGACAGGGTGCTTCAGATACGCAGTATTTT. Translation gives CASSSAGQGASDTQYF. Drawing the rest from reference TRBV5-6 and TRBJ2-3, the complete variable domain is DAGVTQSPTHLIKTRGQQVTLRCSPKSGHDTVSWYQQALGQGPQFIFQYYEEEERQRGNFPDRFSGHQFPNYSSELNVNALLLGDSALYLCASSSAGQGASDTQYFGPGTRLTVL.

This clonotype was seen many times. The J gene is TRBJ1-2, the V gene TRBV9, with a tentative D call TRBD1 (5 bases). Germline V gene sequence: CDR1 SGDLS, CDR2 YYNGEE. This CDR3 comprises 13 residues. The V and J ends lost 1 base and 2 bases respectively, with 6 bases between them. CDR3 residues: CASSVWDNYGYTF. In nucleotides, the CDR3 is TGTGCCAGCAGCGTATGGGACAACTATGGCTACACCTTC. Full variable domain (missing parts from reference TRBV9 and TRBJ1-2): DSGVTQTPKHLITATGQRVTLRCSPRSGDLSVYWYQQSLDQGLQFLIQYYNGEERAKGNILERFSAQQFPDLHSELNLSSLELGDSALYFCASSVWDNYGYTFGSGTRLTVV.

There are many counts of this clonotype. The chain links TRBV11-2 to TRBJ2-2, with 8 bases fitting TRBD2. The CDR3 covers 16 residues. V dropped 7 bases and J dropped 7; count of bases not matched to a gene: 14. The germline gives CDR1 SGHAT, CDR2 FQNNGV. The CDR3 region is CASTGGVLGLYGELFF. The CDR3 bases are TGTGCCAGCACCGGGGGGGTACTGGGGTTATACGGGGAGCTGTTTTTT.

This clonotype was observed at least ten times. V gene TRBV6-1 combines with J gene TRBJ2-1, with no clear D. Germline CDR1 and CDR2: MNHNS and SASEGT. V was clipped by 6 bases and J by 9 bases, with 6 bases between them. The CDR3 is 10 amino acids. The CDR3 DNA sequence: TGTGCCAGCAGGGGCGGTGAGCAGTTCTTC. Its translation: CASRGGEQFF.

This clonotype was counted at least ten times. This chain links TRBV7-2 with TRBJ1-1; a weak D match, TRBD1 (5 bases). Germline V gives CDR1 SGHTA, CDR2 FQGNSA. This CDR3 is 15 amino acids long. V was cut by 0 bases and J by 10 bases, with 18 bases left in between. The CDR3 loop is CASSLAPGTRVLAFF. The CDR3 DNA reads TGTGCCAGCAGCTTAGCCCCCGGGACTAGGGTGTTAGCTTTCTTT.

The table lists this clonotype with a few counts. The chain recombines TRBV7-9 with TRBJ2-2; D call uncertain. V was cut by 7 bases and J by 4 bases, with 16 bases left in between. The CDR3 is 15 residues long. Germline CDR1 reads SEHNR; CDR2 reads FQNEAQ (reference sequence). As DNA, the CDR3 is TGTGCCAGCACCAGCACCGGGCCCTCCACCGGGGAGCTGTTTTTT. Encoded protein: CASTSTGPSTGELFF.

This clonotype came up many times. The gene calls are TRBV2 and TRBJ1-1; D not certain. Trimming left V 2 bases short and J 0 bases short, with 7 bases between. The CDR3 has 14 amino acids. CDR1 and CDR2 (germline): SNHLY, FYNNEI. Written as DNA, the CDR3 is TGTGCCAGCAGTGAAAATTGGATGAACACTGAAGCTTTCTTT. Translation: CASSENWMNTEAFF.

This rearrangement joins TRBV6-2 or TRBV6-3 to TRBJ1-1; D not resolved. The CDR3 consists of 14 residues. CDR1 is MNHEY and CDR2 is SVGEGT in the germline V gene. The germline V and J ends were trimmed by 1 base and 6 bases, with 12 bases remaining between them. The CDR3 DNA reads TGTGCCAGCAGTTACTTCGACACAACCTCTGAAGCTTTCTTT. It specifies CASSYFDTTSEAFF.

This clonotype was seen ten or more times. The chain joins TRBV7-2 to TRBJ2-5; D tentatively fits TRBD1 or TRBD2 (6 bases each). Trimming left V 3 bases short and J 5 bases short, with 10 bases between. This CDR3 is 13 amino acids long. The germline V gene has CDR1 SGHTA and CDR2 FQGNSA. Here the CDR3 reads CASSFGGSETQYF. The DNA of the CDR3 is TGTGCCAGCAGCTTCGGGGGCAGCGAGACCCAGTACTTC.

This clonotype was found a few times. This chain links TRBV5-1 with TRBJ2-2; 7 bases match TRBD1. The CDR3 contains 16 residues. V trimming: 4 bases; J trimming: 5 bases; junction bases outside the gene matches: 11. The germline CDR1 and CDR2 sequences are SGHRS and YFSETQ. The CDR3 nucleotides are TGCGCCAGCAGCACCCGACAGGGAATGGGAACCGGGGAGCTGTTTTTT. This encodes CASSTRQGMGTGELFF. Combining the CDR3 with reference TRBV5-1 and TRBJ2-2 gives the whole variable domain KAGVTQTPRYLIKTRGQQVTLSCSPISGHRSVSWYQQTPGQGLQFLFEYFSETQRNKGNFPGRFSGRQFSNSRSEMNVSTLELGDSALYLCASSTRQGMGTGELFFGEGSRLTVL.

This clonotype was detected a few times. V gene TRBV29-1 combines with J gene TRBJ1-5; possible D gene TRBD1, 5 bases. Trimming stripped 6 bases from V and 0 bases from J, with 9 bases between. The CDR3 loop spans 13 amino acids. Germline V lookup: CDR1 SQVTM, CDR2 ANQGSEA. CDR3 bases: TGCAGCGTGGACACCGGTAGCAATCAGCCCCAGCATTTT. Translation: CSVDTGSNQPQHF.

In this sample, this clonotype turned up many times. The CDR3 loop is CASSPGQGHLNTEAFF. CDR3 DNA: TGTGCCAGCAGCCCCGGACAGGGACACTTGAACACTGAAGCTTTCTTT. The V and J genes are TRBV7-2 and TRBJ1-1; 8 positions match TRBD1. The V gene's germline CDR1 is SGHTA and CDR2 FQGNSA. Trimming at V came to 5 bases and at J to 0 bases, leaving 8 bases not matched to a gene. The CDR3 consists of 16 residues. Together with reference TRBV7-2 and TRBJ1-1, the CDR3 gives the full variable domain: GAGVSQSPSNKVTEKGKDVELRCDPISGHTALYWYRQSLGQGLEFLIYFQGNSAPDKSGLPSDRFSAERTGGSVSTLTIQRTQQEDSAVYLCASSPGQGHLNTEAFFGQGTRLTVV.

This clonotype has at least ten counts. This chain links TRBV6-2 or TRBV6-3 with TRBJ1-5, with D perhaps TRBD1 (5 bases). This CDR3 has 16 residues. Looked up from germline, CDR1 is MNHEY and CDR2 is SVGEGT. V shed 6 bases and J shed 0 bases, with 15 bases lying between them. CDR3 bases: TGTGCCAGCAGCCCCTCTCGCGGGGGTAGCAATCAGCCCCAGCATTTT. Translation gives CASSPSRGGSNQPQHF.

This clonotype was counted a few times. V gene TRBV7-2 combines with J gene TRBJ2-3; weak D call: TRBD2 (6 bases). This CDR3 region has 16 residues. The germline gives CDR1 SGHTA, CDR2 FQGNSA. V was shortened by 5 bases and J by 0 bases, with 15 bases between the two germline ends. This CDR3 is CASSPHMGGSTDTQYF. The CDR3 region has the DNA TGTGCCAGCAGCCCACATATGGGGGGTAGCACAGATACGCAGTATTTT.

This clonotype came up a few times. The chain combines TRBV5-6 with TRBJ2-5; 9 nucleotides agree with TRBD2. CDR1 is SGHDT, CDR2 YYEEEE, per germline. The CDR3 extends over 14 amino acids. J gave up 5 bases and V 2 bases, and 4 bases lay outside the gene matches. CDR3: CASSLLSGGETQYF. In DNA form, the CDR3 reads TGTGCCAGCAGCTTACTTAGCGGGGGTGAGACCCAGTACTTC.

V and J are TRBV7-6 and TRBJ2-2; no clear D gene. The V end lost 1 base, the J end lost 3 bases, and 15 bases lay between the germline ends. Germline values: CDR1 SGHVS, CDR2 FNYEAQ. The CDR3 totals 17 residues. The CDR3 protein is CASSLEGQPRDTGELFF. The CDR3 DNA is TGTGCCAGCAGCTTAGAAGGTCAGCCTAGAGACACCGGGGAGCTGTTTTTT.

This clonotype was detected ten times or more. V and J are TRBV7-2 and TRBJ2-5; D gene ambiguous. Germline lookup yields CDR1 SGHTA and CDR2 FQGNSA. CDR3 length: 12 residues. V was pared by 5 bases and J by 5 bases, with 9 bases between. The CDR3 DNA sequence: TGTGCCAGCAGCGACCCCCGGGAGACCCAGTACTTC. Its translation: CASSDPRETQYF.

The gene calls are TRBV6-5 and TRBJ2-3, with 9 bases lining up with TRBD1. This CDR3 contains 16 residues. V was clipped by 4 bases and J by 2 bases; unmatched bases: 7. The germline V gene has CDR1 MNHEY and CDR2 SVGAGI. This CDR3 is CASSWIGTGSTDTQYF. CDR3 in DNA: TGTGCCAGCAGTTGGATTGGGACAGGGTCCACAGATACGCAGTATTTT.

This clonotype was observed a handful of times. The rearrangement links TRBV27 to TRBJ1-2; TRBD1 is a possible D gene (6 bases). This CDR3 is 15 amino acids long. Trimming took 6 bases from V and 3 from J, leaving 17 bases between them. Per the germline V gene, CDR1 is MNHEY and CDR2 is SMNVEV (reference sequence). CDR3 nucleotide sequence: TGTGCCAGCAGACAACCAGGGGAGGCTGACTATGGCTACACCTTC. As protein: CASRQPGEADYGYTF.

In this sample, this clonotype turned up many times. The chain couples TRBV11-2 to TRBJ2-1; D may be TRBD2 (6 bases). Looked up from germline, CDR1 is SGHAT and CDR2 is FQNNGV. Trimming shortened V by 0 bases and J by 8 bases, and 11 bases separated the two germline ends. The CDR3 contains 14 residues. In nucleotides, the CDR3 is TGTGCCAGCAGCTTAGATCGCGGGGCAGATGAGCAGTTCTTC. This sequence encodes CASSLDRGADEQFF.

This clonotype was found many times. The chain employs TRBV7-2 and TRBJ1-2, with D possibly being TRBD1 (6 bases). Trimming removed 5 bases from V and 4 bases from J, with 17 bases in between. Germline V gene sequence: CDR1 SGHTA, CDR2 FQGNSA. This CDR3 spans 15 amino acids. In nucleotides, the CDR3 is TGTGCCAGCAGCCCTGCTACATGGGGGCTCTATGGCTACACCTTC. Its translation: CASSPATWGLYGYTF. The entire variable domain, with the rest obtained from reference TRBV7-2 and TRBJ1-2, is as follows: GAGVSQSPSNKVTEKGKDVELRCDPISGHTALYWYRQSLGQGLEFLIYFQGNSAPDKSGLPSDRFSAERTGGSVSTLTIQRTQQEDSAVYLCASSPATWGLYGYTFGSGTRLTVV.